The 27 T cell receptor beta chains given below trace back to one sample, sequenced in a study of blood T cell repertoires in COVID-19. Here immunoSEQ multiplex PCR was the method, and the copy in TCRdb shows in-frame clones only, minus some. Of tens of thousands of clones in the sample, around nine tenths were seen once. Specimen: peripheral blood. The receptors shown here come from a human donor in a cohort sampled during active COVID-19.

J is TRBJ2-5 and V is TRBV6-5, with 10 bases that match TRBD1. Germline-derived CDR1 and CDR2 are MNHEY and SVGAGI. The CDR3 runs 14 residues. Losses at the gene ends were 6 bases for V and 5 bases for J; bases not matched to a gene: 6. The CDR3 DNA follows: TGTGCCAGCAGGGAGACAGGGGGCGGTGAGACCCAGTACTTC. Translating it yields CASRETGGGETQYF.

J is TRBJ1-6 and V is TRBV5-1; perhaps TRBD1 as D (5 bases). The germline gives CDR1 SGHRS, CDR2 YFSETQ. This CDR3 spans 14 amino acids. Trimming removed 0 bases at V and 6 bases at J, with 7 bases between. The CDR3 loop reads CASSLADSNSPLHF. In nucleotides, the CDR3 is TGCGCCAGCAGCTTGGCCGACAGTAATTCACCCCTCCACTTT.

This clone showed up just once. This chain joins TRBV4-1 and TRBJ2-3, with a tentative D call TRBD2 (5 bases). The V gene's germline CDR1 is MGHRA and CDR2 YSYEKL. Trimming pared 3 bases from V and 7 bases from J, leaving 11 bases between. This CDR3 has 13 amino acids. The CDR3 region is CASSQPGSYTQYF. In nucleotides, the CDR3 is TGCGCCAGCAGCCAGCCTGGGAGTTATACGCAGTATTTT.

Here the CDR3 reads CASSQDSTGNEQFF. CDR3 nucleotides: TGTGCCAGCAGCCAAGACTCGACTGGGAATGAGCAGTTCTTC. The chain uses TRBV4-2 and TRBJ2-1; no firm D call. In germline, CDR1 is LGHNA, CDR2 YNFKEQ. CDR3 length: 14 amino acids. Trimming removed 0 bases at V and 7 bases at J, with 10 bases between.

The chain has TRBV6-5 and TRBJ2-7, with 10 bases that match TRBD1. Germline CDR1 and CDR2: MNHEY and SVGAGI. The CDR3 consists of 14 residues. Germline trimming cut 6 bases from V and 3 bases from J; bases unmatched to any gene: 5. The CDR3 loop is CASSETGGIYEQYF. As DNA, the CDR3 is TGTGCCAGCAGCGAGACAGGGGGCATCTACGAGCAGTACTTC.

V is TRBV3-1 (or the pseudogene TRBV3-2) and J is TRBJ1-5; a weak D match, TRBD1 (5 bases). Germline CDR1 and CDR2: LGHDT and YNNKEL (reference sequence). V was shortened by 3 bases and J by 6 bases, with 9 bases between the two germline ends. The CDR3 consists of 13 residues. Here the CDR3 reads CASSQFRGQPQHF. The CDR3 nucleotides read TGTGCCAGCAGCCAGTTTAGGGGTCAGCCCCAGCATTTT.

V is TRBV19 and J is TRBJ2-1, with D perhaps TRBD1 (5 bases). Germline V CDR1 and CDR2: LNHDA, SQIVND (reference sequence). Trimming left V 6 bases short and J 4 bases short, with 10 bases between. The CDR3 consists of 13 residues. This CDR3 reads CASSRDLYNEQFF. The CDR3 region has the DNA TGTGCCAGTAGCAGGGATCTTTACAATGAGCAGTTCTTC.

This chain connects TRBV6-6 to TRBJ2-4, with D possibly matching TRBD2 (5 bases). Per the germline V gene, CDR1 is MNHNY and CDR2 is SVGAGI (reference sequence). The ends were cut back, 2 bases at V and 6 bases at J, with 8 bases in the middle. The length of the CDR3 is 13 residues. The CDR3 DNA sequence: TGTGCCAGCAGTTACGGGAGCCCAAACATTCAGTACTTC. Its protein is CASSYGSPNIQYF.

V gene TRBV15 combines with J gene TRBJ2-7, with 9 bases matching TRBD1. Germline values: CDR1 LNHNV, CDR2 YYDKDF (reference sequence). After removal of 3 bases from V and 2 bases from J, the junction contained 5 bases not matched to a gene. This CDR3 is built from 15 residues. For the CDR3, the DNA is TGTGCCACCAGCAGGGCCGGGACAGGGACCTACGAGCAGTACTTC. It is translated as CATSRAGTGTYEQYF.

This chain uses TRBV5-4 with TRBJ2-3, with 9 bases that match TRBD1. The CDR3 runs to 16 residues. V lost 4 bases to trimming and J lost 4 bases; unmatched junction nucleotides: 10. From germline, CDR1 is SGHNT and CDR2 YYREEE (reference sequence). The CDR3 nucleotides read TGTGCCAGCAGCGCAAAACCGGGACAGGGTCCAGATACGCAGTATTTT. It yields the protein CASSAKPGQGPDTQYF.

The V call is TRBV27, the J call TRBJ2-5; D unresolved. V was clipped by 3 bases and J by 1 base, with 9 bases between them. The CDR3 extends over 14 amino acids. CDR1 and CDR2 from the germline V gene are MNHEY and SMNVEV (reference sequence). CDR3 nucleotides: TGTGCCAGCAGTTTCCCGACACCCCAAGAGACCCAGTACTTC. Protein product: CASSFPTPQETQYF.

The V call is TRBV18, the J call TRBJ2-2, with D maybe TRBD1 (6 bases). Per germline, CDR1 KGHSH and CDR2 LQKENI. This CDR3 has 16 residues. V dropped 7 bases and J dropped 1 base, with 16 bases sitting between them. The DNA for the CDR3 is TGTGCCAGCTTAAACCCGGGACATATGAACACCGGGGAGCTGTTTTTT. Protein product: CASLNPGHMNTGELFF.

V gene TRBV5-4 combines with J gene TRBJ1-4, with a tentative D call TRBD1 (5 bases). In germline, CDR1 is SGHNT, CDR2 YYREEE (reference sequence). The V end was cut by 4 bases, the J end by 4 bases, with 14 bases between. CDR3 length equals 15 residues. CDR3 DNA sequence: TGTGCCAGCAGCGTCAAAAGGGGAGGTAATGAAAAACTGTTTTTT. It encodes CASSVKRGGNEKLFF.

The gene calls are TRBV18 and TRBJ1-2; TRBD1 agrees at 7 bases. With 4 bases clipped from V and 5 bases from J, the junction kept 10 bases outside the gene matches. Germline lookup yields CDR1 KGHSH and CDR2 LQKENI. The CDR3 consists of 15 residues. The CDR3 reads CASSRGQNEIYGYTF. The CDR3 DNA reads as TGTGCCAGCTCACGGGGACAGAATGAGATATATGGCTACACCTTC.

The chain is built from TRBV9 and TRBJ2-3; unclear D gene. V was clipped by 0 bases and J by 3 bases, with 14 bases between them. Per the germline V gene, CDR1 is SGDLS and CDR2 is YYNGEE. This CDR3 has 16 residues. CDR3 nucleotides: TGTGCCAGCAGCGTAGGTCTGACACAGACAACAGATACGCAGTATTTT. Amino acid sequence: CASSVGLTQTTDTQYF.

The rearrangement uses TRBV5-1 and TRBJ2-5; 10 positions agree with TRBD1. The CDR3 sequence is 15 residues long. With V trimmed by 4 bases and J by 4 bases, 7 bases remained unmatched. Germline CDR1 SGHRS, CDR2 YFSETQ. CDR3 protein: CASSLGTGASETQYF. Written as DNA, the CDR3 is TGCGCCAGCAGCCTGGGGACAGGGGCCTCAGAGACCCAGTACTTC.

The rearrangement uses TRBV18 and TRBJ2-7, with D possibly being TRBD1 (7 bases). This CDR3 comprises 15 residues. V shed 3 bases and J shed 3 bases, with 15 bases lying between them. Germline V lookup: CDR1 KGHSH, CDR2 LQKENI. The CDR3 loop is CASSPTSSGGYEQYF. The CDR3, as DNA: TGTGCCAGCTCACCCACTAGCTCAGGGGGCTACGAGCAGTACTTC.

This clone was picked up one time. The chain combines TRBV10-3 with TRBJ2-1; 9 bases align to TRBD2. Germline V CDR1 and CDR2: ENHRY, SYGVKD. V was pared by 3 bases and J by 11 bases, with 11 bases of the junction left unmatched. This CDR3 is built from 15 residues. The DNA of the CDR3 is TGTGCCATCAGTGATCCGGAAGAGCTAGCGGGGAAGCAGTTCTTC. Translating it yields CAISDPEELAGKQFF.

The gene calls are TRBV27 and TRBJ2-3; a possible D gene is TRBD2 (6 bases). Trimming removed 5 bases from V and 1 base from J, with 16 bases in between. Germline V gene lookup returns CDR1 MNHEY and CDR2 SMNVEV (reference sequence). The CDR3 extends over 16 amino acids. The CDR3 here is CASSQLADPGTDTQYF. CDR3 bases: TGTGCCAGCAGTCAGTTAGCGGACCCGGGCACAGATACGCAGTATTTT.

The V call is TRBV5-8, the J call TRBJ1-2; D gene uncertain. CDR1 SGHTS and CDR2 YDEGEE come from the germline V gene. This CDR3 is built from 15 residues. Trimming cost V 4 bases and J 7 bases, with 20 bases left between them. Here the CDR3 reads CASSLPGSASSGYTF. CDR3 nucleotide sequence: TGTGCCAGCAGCCTACCGGGTAGCGCTTCGTCTGGCTACACCTTC.

In this sample, this clone turned up once. The J gene is TRBJ2-1, the V gene TRBV7-8; 7 nucleotides align to TRBD1. The ends lost 5 bases at V and 4 bases at J; junction bases unmatched: 5. The germline V gene has CDR1 SGHVS and CDR2 FQNEAQ. The CDR3 is made up of 14 amino acids. The CDR3 spells CASSITGVYNEQFF. DNA for the CDR3: TGTGCCAGCAGCATCACAGGGGTATACAATGAGCAGTTCTTC.

V is TRBV29-1 and J is TRBJ1-2, with D possibly matching TRBD1 (5 bases). The CDR3 covers 14 residues. V was clipped by 4 bases and J by 2 bases, with 14 bases between them. Germline CDR1 and CDR2: SQVTM and ANQGSEA. The CDR3 region has the DNA TGCAGCGTTGCCCCGATAGGGGTGAACTATGGCTACACCTTC. Translation gives CSVAPIGVNYGYTF.

The rearrangement uses TRBV25-1 and TRBJ1-4; D gene unclear. With 1 base removed from V and 8 bases from J, the gap between germline ends came to 17 bases. Germline loops: CDR1 MGHDK, CDR2 SYGVNS. This CDR3 has 16 residues. CDR3 nucleotide sequence: TGTGCCAGCAGTGAATGGCGGGCAGGCGGCGACGAAAAACTGTTTTTT. It encodes CASSEWRAGGDEKLFF.

The V gene is TRBV28, the J gene TRBJ2-1, with TRBD2 matching over 15 bases. J lost 6 bases, V lost 6 bases, and 9 bases had no gene match. This CDR3 spans 17 amino acids. Germline V lookup: CDR1 MDHEN, CDR2 SYDVKM. The DNA for the CDR3 is TGTGCCAGCAGCGGACTAGCGGGAGGGTCCGGTGGCAATGAGCAGTTCTTC. Protein sequence: CASSGLAGGSGGNEQFF.

The V gene is TRBV28, the J gene TRBJ2-1; a possible D gene is TRBD2 (7 bases). Germline CDR1 and CDR2: MDHEN and SYDVKM. Trimming left V 5 bases short and J 12 bases short, with 20 bases between. The CDR3 loop spans 14 amino acids. This CDR3 reads CASSSGTPGGVQFF. CDR3 in DNA: TGTGCCAGCAGTAGCGGGACACCGGGCGGAGTGCAGTTCTTC.

The CDR3 nucleotides are TGTGCCAGTAGTATTAACGCAGAAAGCAATCAGCCCCAGCATTTT. Its protein product is CASSINAESNQPQHF. The chain recombines TRBV19 with TRBJ1-5, with D hard to call. Trimming took 3 bases from V and 1 from J, leaving 10 bases between them. The CDR3 sequence is 15 residues long. Germline lookup yields CDR1 LNHDA and CDR2 SQIVND (reference sequence).

The chain is built from TRBV5-6 and TRBJ2-7; possibly TRBD1 for D (6 bases). Germline CDR1 reads SGHDT; CDR2 reads YYEEEE. V was pared by 0 bases and J by 2 bases, with 15 bases between. This CDR3 spans 16 amino acids. CDR3 amino acids: CASSLGPTGLTYEQYF. The DNA for the CDR3 is TGTGCCAGCAGCTTGGGGCCCACAGGGTTAACCTACGAGCAGTACTTC.